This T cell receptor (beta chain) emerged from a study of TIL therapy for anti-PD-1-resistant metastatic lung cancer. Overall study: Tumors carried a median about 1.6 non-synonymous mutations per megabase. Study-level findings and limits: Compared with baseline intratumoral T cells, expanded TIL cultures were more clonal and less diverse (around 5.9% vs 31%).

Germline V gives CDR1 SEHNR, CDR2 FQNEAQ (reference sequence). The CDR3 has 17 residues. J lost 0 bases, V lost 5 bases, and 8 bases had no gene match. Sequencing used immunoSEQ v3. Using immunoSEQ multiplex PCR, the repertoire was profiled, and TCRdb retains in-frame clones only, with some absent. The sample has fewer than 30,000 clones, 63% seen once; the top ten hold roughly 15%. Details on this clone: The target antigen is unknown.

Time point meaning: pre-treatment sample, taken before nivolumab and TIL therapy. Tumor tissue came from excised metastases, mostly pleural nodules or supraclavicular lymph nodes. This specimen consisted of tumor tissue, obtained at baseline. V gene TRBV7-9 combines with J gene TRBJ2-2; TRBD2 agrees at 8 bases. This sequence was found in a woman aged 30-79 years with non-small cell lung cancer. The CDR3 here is CASSPSPGLANTGELFF. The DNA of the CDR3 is TGTGCCAGCAGCCCTTCGCCGGGACTAGCGAACACCGGGGAGCTGTTTTTT.